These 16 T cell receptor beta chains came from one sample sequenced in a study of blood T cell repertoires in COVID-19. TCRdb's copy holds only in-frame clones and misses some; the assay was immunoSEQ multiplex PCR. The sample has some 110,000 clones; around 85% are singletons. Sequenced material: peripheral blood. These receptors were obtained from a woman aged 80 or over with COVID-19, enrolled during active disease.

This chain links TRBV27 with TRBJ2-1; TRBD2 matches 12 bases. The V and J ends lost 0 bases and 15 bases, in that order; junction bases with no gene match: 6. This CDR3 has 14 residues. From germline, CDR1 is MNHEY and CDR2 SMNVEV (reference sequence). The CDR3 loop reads CASSLSTSGSEWFF. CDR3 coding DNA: TGTGCCAGCAGTTTATCGACTAGCGGGAGTGAGTGGTTCTTC.

CDR3 sequence: CASSESAGMNSPLHF. The CDR3 nucleotides are TGTGCCAGCAGTGAATCGGCAGGGATGAATTCACCCCTCCACTTT. This chain uses TRBV25-1 with TRBJ1-6; D is possibly TRBD1 (5 bases). The CDR3 has 15 amino acids. CDR1 and CDR2 (germline): MGHDK, SYGVNS. With 1 base removed from V and 7 bases from J, the gap between germline ends came to 11 bases.

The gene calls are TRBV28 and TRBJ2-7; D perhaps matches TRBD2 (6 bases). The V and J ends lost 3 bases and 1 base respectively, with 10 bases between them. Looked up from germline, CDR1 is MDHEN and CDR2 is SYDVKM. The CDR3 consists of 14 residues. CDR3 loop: CASSFGGRSYEQYF. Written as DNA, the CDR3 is TGTGCCAGCAGTTTTGGGGGGAGGTCCTACGAGCAGTACTTC.

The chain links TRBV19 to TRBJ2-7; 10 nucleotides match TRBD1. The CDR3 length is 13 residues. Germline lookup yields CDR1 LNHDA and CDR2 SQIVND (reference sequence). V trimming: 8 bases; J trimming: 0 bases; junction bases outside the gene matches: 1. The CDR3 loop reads CASGQGVSYEQYF. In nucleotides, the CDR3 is TGTGCCAGTGGACAGGGGGTCTCCTACGAGCAGTACTTC.

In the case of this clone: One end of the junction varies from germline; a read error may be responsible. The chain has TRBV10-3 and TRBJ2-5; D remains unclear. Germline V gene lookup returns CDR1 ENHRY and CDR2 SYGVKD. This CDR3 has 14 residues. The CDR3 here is CAISESNGLAPVNF. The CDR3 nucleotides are TGTGCCATCAGTGAGTCGAATGGGCTCGCCCCGGTAAACTTC.

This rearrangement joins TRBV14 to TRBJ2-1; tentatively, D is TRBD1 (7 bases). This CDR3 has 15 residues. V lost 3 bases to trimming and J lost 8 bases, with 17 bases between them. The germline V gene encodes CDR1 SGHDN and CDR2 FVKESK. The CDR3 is CASSQGVRGVDEQFF. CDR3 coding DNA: TGTGCCAGCAGCCAGGGGGTCAGGGGGGTCGATGAGCAGTTCTTC.

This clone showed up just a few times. The CDR3 bases are TGTGCCAGTAGTAGTCTAGGATTCGAAGCTTTCTTT. Its translation is CASSSLGFEAFF. The chain is built from TRBV19 and TRBJ1-1, with no clear D. Germline V gene data show CDR1 as LNHDA and CDR2 as SQIVND (reference sequence). The CDR3 has 12 residues. Trimming left V 4 bases short and J 8 bases short, with 11 bases between.

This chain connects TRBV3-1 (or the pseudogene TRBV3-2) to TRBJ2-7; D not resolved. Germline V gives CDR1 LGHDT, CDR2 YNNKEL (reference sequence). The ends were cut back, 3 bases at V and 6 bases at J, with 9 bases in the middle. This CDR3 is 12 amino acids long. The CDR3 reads CASSHDCTEQYF. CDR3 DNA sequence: TGTGCCAGCAGCCACGACTGTACCGAGCAGTACTTC.

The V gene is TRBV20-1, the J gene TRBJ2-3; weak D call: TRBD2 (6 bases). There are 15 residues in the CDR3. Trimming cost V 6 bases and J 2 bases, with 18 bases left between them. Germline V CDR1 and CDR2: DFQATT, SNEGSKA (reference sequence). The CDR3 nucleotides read TGCAGTGCCAGTACGAACGCGGGAAACACAGATACGCAGTATTTT. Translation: CSASTNAGNTDTQYF.

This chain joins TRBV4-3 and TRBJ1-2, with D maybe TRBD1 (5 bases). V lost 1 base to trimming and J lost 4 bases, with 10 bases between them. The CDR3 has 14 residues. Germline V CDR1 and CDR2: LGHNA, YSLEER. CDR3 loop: CASSQVGQGYGYTF. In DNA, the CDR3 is TGCGCCAGCAGCCAAGTCGGGCAGGGCTATGGCTACACCTTC.

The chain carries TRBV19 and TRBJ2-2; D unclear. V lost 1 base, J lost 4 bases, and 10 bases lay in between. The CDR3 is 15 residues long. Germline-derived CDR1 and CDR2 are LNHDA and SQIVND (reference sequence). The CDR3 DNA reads TGTGCCAGTAGTATAGGCCTGCAGTCCACCGGGGAGCTGTTTTTT. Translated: CASSIGLQSTGELFF.

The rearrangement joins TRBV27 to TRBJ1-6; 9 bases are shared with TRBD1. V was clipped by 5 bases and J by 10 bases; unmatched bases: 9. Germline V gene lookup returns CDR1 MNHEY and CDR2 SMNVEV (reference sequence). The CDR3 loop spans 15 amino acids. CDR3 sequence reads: CASSAKQGAQSPLHF. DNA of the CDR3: TGTGCCAGCAGTGCAAAACAGGGGGCGCAGTCACCCCTCCACTTT.

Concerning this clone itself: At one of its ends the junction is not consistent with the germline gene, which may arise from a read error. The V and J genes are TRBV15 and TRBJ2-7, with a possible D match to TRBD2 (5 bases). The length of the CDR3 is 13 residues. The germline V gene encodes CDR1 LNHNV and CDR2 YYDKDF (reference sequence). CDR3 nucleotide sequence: TGTGCCACCAGGAGAGAGGGCATCGGCGAGCAGTACTTC. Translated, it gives CATRREGIGEQYF.

DNA for the CDR3: TGTGCCAGCTCGAAAGGGGGGGCTGACACTGAAGCTTTCTTT. Encoded protein: CASSKGGADTEAFF. The chain combines TRBV18 with TRBJ1-1; TRBD1 might be the D (6 bases). Germline lookup yields CDR1 KGHSH and CDR2 LQKENI. The CDR3 length is 14 residues. Trimming stripped 6 bases from V and 3 bases from J, with 14 bases between.

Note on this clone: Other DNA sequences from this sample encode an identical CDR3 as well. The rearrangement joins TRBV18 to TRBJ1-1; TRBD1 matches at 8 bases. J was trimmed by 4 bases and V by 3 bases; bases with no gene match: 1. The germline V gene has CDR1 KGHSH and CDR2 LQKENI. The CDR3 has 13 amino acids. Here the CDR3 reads CASSPGQGTEAFF. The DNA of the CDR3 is TGTGCCAGCTCACCCGGACAGGGCACTGAAGCTTTCTTT.

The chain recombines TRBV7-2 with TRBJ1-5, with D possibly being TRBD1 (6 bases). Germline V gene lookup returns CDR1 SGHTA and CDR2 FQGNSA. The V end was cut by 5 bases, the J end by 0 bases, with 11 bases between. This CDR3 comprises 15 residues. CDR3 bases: TGTGCCAGCAGCGTCAACAGGGATAGCAATCAGCCCCAGCATTTT. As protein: CASSVNRDSNQPQHF.